This TCR beta chain was retrieved from a study of Ad26.COV2.S vaccination and SARS-CoV-2 variants. Remarks on this clone: As yet, its antigen is unknown.

The study, taken as a whole, reports: After vaccination, substantial breadth of spike-specific CD8+ and CD4+ responses was reported. Spike-specific TCR breadth in vaccine recipients exceeded that seen in placebo recipients. Total T cell responses were possibly underestimated by TCR breadth and depth analyses. People who got the vaccine or the placebo had similar non-spike TCR breadth.

The repertoire was sequenced with immunoSEQ multiplex PCR; TCRdb's copy has only in-frame clones and lacks some. The sample carries some 180,000 clones, around 90% recorded once. The sequencing used peripheral blood, collected after recovery from COVID-19. The TCR was taken from a human donor who had recovered from COVID-19.

The CDR3 reads CASSVGSRGETQYF. CDR3 nucleotide sequence: TGCGCCAGCAGCGTAGGGTCAAGAGGGGAGACCCAGTACTTC. The chain links TRBV5-1 to TRBJ2-5; the D gene is possibly TRBD2 (5 bases). The CDR3 runs 14 residues. Germline V CDR1 and CDR2: SGHRS, YFSETQ. Deletions cut 4 bases from V and 5 bases from J, with 15 bases between.